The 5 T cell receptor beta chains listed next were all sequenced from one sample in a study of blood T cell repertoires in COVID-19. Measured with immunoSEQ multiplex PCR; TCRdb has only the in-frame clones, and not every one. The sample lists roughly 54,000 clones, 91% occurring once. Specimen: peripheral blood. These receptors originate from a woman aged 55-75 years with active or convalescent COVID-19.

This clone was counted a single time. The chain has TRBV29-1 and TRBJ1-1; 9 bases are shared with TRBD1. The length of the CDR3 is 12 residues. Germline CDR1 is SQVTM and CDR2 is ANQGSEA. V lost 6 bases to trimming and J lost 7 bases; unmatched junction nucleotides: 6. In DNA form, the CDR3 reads TGCAGCGTAGGACAGGGGTACGGTGAAGCTTTCTTT. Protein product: CSVGQGYGEAFF.

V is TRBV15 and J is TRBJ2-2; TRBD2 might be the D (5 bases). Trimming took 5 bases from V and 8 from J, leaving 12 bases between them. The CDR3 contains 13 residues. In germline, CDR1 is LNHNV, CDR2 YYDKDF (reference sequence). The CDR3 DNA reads TGTGCCACCAGCGCCCGGGATCGAGGGGAGCTGTTTTTT. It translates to CATSARDRGELFF.

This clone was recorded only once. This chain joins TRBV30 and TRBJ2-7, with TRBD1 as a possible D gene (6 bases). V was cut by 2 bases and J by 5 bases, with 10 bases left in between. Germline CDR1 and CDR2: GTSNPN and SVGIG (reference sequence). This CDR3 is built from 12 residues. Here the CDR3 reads CAWSTGPNEQYF. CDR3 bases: TGTGCCTGGAGTACAGGGCCAAACGAGCAGTACTTC.

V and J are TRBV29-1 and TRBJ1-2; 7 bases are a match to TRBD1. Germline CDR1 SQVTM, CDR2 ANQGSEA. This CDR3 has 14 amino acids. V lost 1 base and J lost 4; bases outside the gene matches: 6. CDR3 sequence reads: CSVEVVGTAYGYTF. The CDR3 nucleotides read TGCAGCGTTGAAGTAGTTGGGACAGCCTATGGCTACACCTTC.

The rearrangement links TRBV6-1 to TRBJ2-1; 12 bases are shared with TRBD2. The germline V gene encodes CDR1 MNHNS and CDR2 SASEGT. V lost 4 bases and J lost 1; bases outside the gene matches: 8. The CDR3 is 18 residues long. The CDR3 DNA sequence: TGTGCCAGCAGTGTCCCTAGCGGGGGGGCCCCATCCTACAATGAGCAGTTCTTC. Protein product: CASSVPSGGAPSYNEQFF.